What follows are 30 T cell receptor beta chains derived from one specimen sequenced in a study of blood T cells in healthy people across ages. The authors ran a second PCR of roughly 6 to 12 cycles using a sample-barcoded 5' primer and a J-beta primer mix. TCRdb called the 5' RACE reads again in MiXCR, with one record for every CDR3 protein. The table lists hundreds of thousands of distinct CDR3 sequences, 52% of them singletons. The sequencing sample was made of blood. These receptor sequences come from a man between 60 and 75 years old in good health.

The rearrangement links TRBV20-1 to TRBJ2-5; 9 bases are a match to TRBD2. V gave up 4 bases and J gave up 2 bases; unmatched junction bases: 2. The CDR3 loop spans 13 amino acids. Germline assignment: CDR1 DFQATT and CDR2 SNEGSKA (reference sequence). CDR3 bases: TGCAGTGCTAAGGCGGGGGGGCAAGAGACCCAGTACTTC. It yields the protein CSAKAGGQETQYF.

This clonotype was seen a few times. This chain uses TRBV7-2 with TRBJ2-1; D possibly corresponds to TRBD2 (7 bases). CDR1 SGHTA and CDR2 FQGNSA come from the germline V gene. The V end was cut by 4 bases, the J end by 5 bases, with 24 bases between. This CDR3 is built from 18 residues. This CDR3 reads CASSSSRRGLAEDNEQFF. Here the CDR3 DNA reads TGTGCCAGCAGCTCTAGCCGGCGGGGGCTAGCGGAAGACAATGAGCAGTTCTTC.

This clonotype was seen only a few times. The J gene is TRBJ2-4, the V gene TRBV6-5; 7 nucleotides line up with TRBD1. The end of the DNA aligns better with TRBJ2-7, so the J call may be wrong. This CDR3 has 13 amino acids. The germline V gene has CDR1 MNHEY and CDR2 SVGAGI. This CDR3 is CASTGTGAAEQYF. The CDR3 DNA follows: TGTGCCAGCACCGGAACAGGGGCGGCCGAGCAGTACTTC.

The chain carries TRBV7-2 and TRBJ2-3; D may correspond to TRBD1 or TRBD2 (5 bases each). The germline V and J ends were trimmed by 5 bases and 8 bases, with 11 bases remaining between them. The germline V gene has CDR1 SGHTA and CDR2 FQGNSA. This CDR3 is 12 amino acids long. CDR3 amino acids: CASSRTGGTQYF. As DNA, the CDR3 is TGTGCCAGCAGCAGAACTGGGGGTACGCAGTATTTT.

This chain uses TRBV20-1 with TRBJ2-4; D gene ambiguous. CDR1 and CDR2 from the germline V gene are DFQATT and SNEGSKA (reference sequence). There are 11 residues in the CDR3. The germline V and J ends were trimmed by 2 bases and 7 bases, with 6 bases remaining between them. The CDR3 DNA reads as TGCAGTGCTAGACTCGGGAACATTCAGTACTTC. It yields the protein CSARLGNIQYF.

The J gene is TRBJ2-7, the V gene TRBV3-1; no firm D call. This CDR3 comprises 14 residues. The V gene lost 4 bases and the J gene lost 0 bases, with 10 bases spanning the gap. Germline lookup yields CDR1 LGHDT and CDR2 YNNKEL (reference sequence). DNA for the CDR3: TGTGCCAGCAGCCCCTGGACGAGCTCCTACGAGCAGTACTTC. The encoded protein is CASSPWTSSYEQYF.

There are a few counts of this clonotype. The chain recombines TRBV6-1 with TRBJ1-6, with 8 bases matching TRBD1. With 2 bases clipped from V and 7 bases from J, the junction kept 4 bases outside the gene matches. This CDR3 spans 15 amino acids. From germline, CDR1 is MNHNS and CDR2 SASEGT. CDR3 loop: CASSEQGARNSPLHF. CDR3 DNA sequence: TGTGCCAGCAGTGAACAGGGGGCGAGGAATTCACCCCTCCACTTT.

The chain recombines TRBV25-1 with TRBJ2-7; D is ambiguous. This CDR3 comprises 15 residues. Trimming shortened V by 6 bases and J by 1 base, and 16 bases separated the two germline ends. Germline V CDR1 and CDR2: MGHDK, SYGVNS. CDR3 amino acids: CASSDEGYRSYEQYF. The CDR3 DNA reads as TGTGCCAGCAGCGACGAAGGGTACAGATCCTACGAGCAGTACTTC.

The chain joins TRBV7-2 to TRBJ2-1; 9 positions agree with TRBD2. Trimming at V came to 5 bases and at J to 8 bases, leaving 10 bases not matched to a gene. The CDR3 consists of 15 residues. Germline V gene data show CDR1 as SGHTA and CDR2 as FQGNSA. As DNA, the CDR3 is TGTGCCAGCAGCCGACAGGGACTAGCAGGTGATGAGCAGTTCTTC. Translation gives CASSRQGLAGDEQFF.

This clonotype was observed at least ten times. This rearrangement joins TRBV5-5 to TRBJ2-1; 13 bases line up with TRBD2. Looked up from germline, CDR1 is SGHKS and CDR2 is YYEKEE (reference sequence). V was clipped by 3 bases and J by 4 bases; unmatched bases: 4. The CDR3 has 16 amino acids. The CDR3 loop is CASSWTSGRGYNEQFF. For the CDR3, the DNA is TGTGCCAGCAGCTGGACTAGCGGGAGAGGGTACAATGAGCAGTTCTTC.

The chain is built from TRBV20-1 and TRBJ2-1; D not certain. Trimming took 2 bases from V and 5 from J, leaving 7 bases between them. This CDR3 spans 12 amino acids. The germline V gene encodes CDR1 DFQATT and CDR2 SNEGSKA (reference sequence). The CDR3, as DNA: TGCAGTGCTAGATCACCGGACAATGAGCAGTTCTTC. This sequence encodes CSARSPDNEQFF.

This clonotype was found a few times. The V and J genes are TRBV7-9 and TRBJ2-7; D may be TRBD1 (5 bases). Between the trimmed V and J ends, which lost 5 bases and 5 bases, there was a span of 13 bases. The CDR3 has 13 amino acids. Germline CDR1 reads SEHNR; CDR2 reads FQNEAQ (reference sequence). The DNA of the CDR3 is TGTGCCAGCAGCCCATGGGTAGGGGACGAGCAGTACTTC. Its protein product is CASSPWVGDEQYF.

V usage is TRBV27 and J usage is TRBJ2-7, with a possible D match to TRBD1 (5 bases). With 5 bases removed from V and 1 base from J, the gap between germline ends came to 9 bases. Germline CDR1 reads MNHEY; CDR2 reads SMNVEV (reference sequence). This CDR3 is 13 amino acids long. The CDR3 reads CASSQTGSYEQYF. The CDR3 region has the DNA TGTGCCAGCAGTCAAACAGGTTCCTACGAGCAGTACTTC.

This clonotype came up many times. The V call is TRBV11-2, the J call TRBJ1-2; D remains ambiguous. The CDR3 loop spans 12 amino acids. Per the germline V gene, CDR1 is SGHAT and CDR2 is FQNNGV. V shed 5 bases and J shed 2 bases, with 6 bases lying between them. The CDR3 DNA sequence: TGTGCCAGCAGCGGACTGAACTATGGCTACACCTTC. This translates into CASSGLNYGYTF. The full variable domain, with the rest looked up from reference TRBV11-2 and TRBJ1-2, is EAGVAQSPRYKIIEKRQSVAFWCNPISGHATLYWYQQILGQGPKLLIQFQNNGVVDDSQLPKDRFSAERLKGVDSTLKIQPAKLEDSAVYLCASSGLNYGYTFGSGTRLTVV.

This clonotype was seen more than once but under ten times. V usage is TRBV20-1 and J usage is TRBJ1-5; 9 nucleotides line up with TRBD1. Looked up from germline, CDR1 is DFQATT and CDR2 is SNEGSKA (reference sequence). The trim removed 6 bases at V and 5 bases at J, leaving 8 bases unmatched. The CDR3 is 14 amino acids. The CDR3 loop reads CSAPRQGVHQPQHF. In DNA, the CDR3 is TGCAGTGCCCCACGACAGGGGGTACATCAGCCCCAGCATTTT.

The rearrangement uses TRBV7-9 and TRBJ2-5; D might be TRBD2 (5 bases). The germline V gene has CDR1 SEHNR and CDR2 FQNEAQ (reference sequence). This CDR3 has 16 amino acids. Deletions cut 2 bases from V and 2 bases from J, with 15 bases between. Written as DNA, the CDR3 is TGTGCCAGCAGCTTATCCTTGGCAGCGGAGCAAGAGACCCAGTACTTC. Translating gives CASSLSLAAEQETQYF. The whole variable domain, remainder taken from reference TRBV7-9 and TRBJ2-5, is DTGVSQNPRHKITKRGQNVTFRCDPISEHNRLYWYRQTLGQGPEFLTYFQNEAQLEKSRLLSDRFSAERPKGSFSTLEIQRTEQGDSAMYLCASSLSLAAEQETQYFGPGTRLLVL.

CDR3 coding DNA: TGTGCCAGCAGCCAACAGGGTAGGGAAGCTTTCTTT. This sequence encodes CASSQQGREAFF. The chain is built from TRBV6-4 and TRBJ1-1; D perhaps matches TRBD1 (6 bases). The CDR3 has 12 amino acids. Germline values: CDR1 MRHNA, CDR2 SNTAGT. The V end was cut by 6 bases, the J end by 8 bases, with 13 bases between.

A remark on this clonotype: The junction differs from germline at one of its ends, possibly a read error. The J gene is TRBJ2-4, the V gene TRBV7-2, with a possible D match to TRBD2 (6 bases). The length of the CDR3 is 15 residues. The germline V gene encodes CDR1 SGHTA and CDR2 FQGNSA. DNA of the CDR3: TGTGCCAGCAGCTTAGGGGCTAGCGTCAAATACATTCAGTACTTC. It codes for CASSLGASVKYIQYF. The whole variable domain, remainder taken from reference TRBV7-2 and TRBJ2-4, is GAGVSQSPSNKVTEKGKDVELRCDPISGHTALYWYRQSLGQGLEFLIYFQGNSAPDKSGLPSDRFSAERTGGSVSTLTIQRTQQEDSAVYLCASSLGASVKYIQYFGAGTRLSVL.

The V call is TRBV13, the J call TRBJ2-1, with TRBD2 identical over 7 bases. Germline-derived CDR1 and CDR2 are PRHDT and FYEKMQ (reference sequence). The V segment lost 5 bases and the J segment 8 bases; nucleotides outside the gene matches: 9. This CDR3 comprises 14 residues. CDR3 region: CASSVNGGRDEQFF. The CDR3, as DNA: TGTGCCAGCAGCGTCAACGGGGGGAGGGATGAGCAGTTCTTC.

The table lists this clonotype with a few counts. The rearrangement links TRBV7-2 to TRBJ2-1; maybe TRBD1 (5 bases). V was trimmed by 5 bases and J by 0 bases, leaving 11 bases between them. This CDR3 contains 15 residues. Germline CDR1 and CDR2: SGHTA and FQGNSA. The CDR3 region is CASSPHRSSYNEQFF. As DNA, the CDR3 is TGTGCCAGCAGCCCCCACAGGAGCTCCTACAATGAGCAGTTCTTC.

The chain joins TRBV9 to TRBJ2-1, with D perhaps matching TRBD1 or TRBD2 (5 bases each). The CDR3 extends over 17 amino acids. CDR1 and CDR2 (germline): SGDLS, YYNGEE. The V gene lost 1 base and the J gene lost 0 bases, with 14 bases spanning the gap. The CDR3 bases are TGTGCCAGCAGCGTAAAGAGAGGGGCCAGCTCCTACAATGAGCAGTTCTTC. It yields the protein CASSVKRGASSYNEQFF.

A note on this clonotype: The conserved closing phenylalanine or tryptophan is absent in this CDR3, likely reflecting a read error. The chain recombines TRBV12-3 or TRBV12-4 with TRBJ2-3; TRBD2 aligns across 9 bases. The CDR3 covers 16 residues. After removal of 6 bases from V and 0 bases from J, the junction contained 7 bases not matched to a gene. This CDR3 reads CASRTSGRVSTDTQYS. CDR3 DNA: TGTGCCAGCAGGACTAGCGGCAGGGTTAGCACAGATACGCAGTATTCT.

J is TRBJ1-2 and V is TRBV29-1, with D possibly matching TRBD1 (6 bases). From germline, CDR1 is SQVTM and CDR2 ANQGSEA. The V and J ends lost 2 bases and 7 bases respectively, with 17 bases between them. The CDR3 consists of 14 residues. Here the CDR3 reads CSVEPPGQIGGYTF. The CDR3 DNA reads as TGCAGCGTTGAACCGCCCGGACAGATCGGTGGCTACACCTTC. The full variable domain, in which reference TRBV29-1 and TRBJ1-2 provide the parts outside the CDR3, is SAVISQKPSRDICQRGTSLTIQCQVDSQVTMMFWYRQQPGQSLTLIATANQGSEATYESGFVIDKFPISRPNLTFSTLTVSNMSPEDSSIYLCSVEPPGQIGGYTFGSGTRLTVV.

A few counts support this clonotype. The V call is TRBV7-2, the J call TRBJ2-5; D is undetermined. V was shortened by 4 bases and J by 4 bases, with 16 bases between the two germline ends. In germline, CDR1 is SGHTA, CDR2 FQGNSA. The CDR3 spans 15 residues. The CDR3 here is CASSSRPSSRETQYF. The CDR3 region has the DNA TGTGCCAGCAGCTCCAGACCATCGTCGAGAGAGACCCAGTACTTC. Together with reference TRBV7-2 and TRBJ2-5, the CDR3 gives the full variable domain: GAGVSQSPSNKVTEKGKDVELRCDPISGHTALYWYRQSLGQGLEFLIYFQGNSAPDKSGLPSDRFSAERTGGSVSTLTIQRTQQEDSAVYLCASSSRPSSRETQYFGPGTRLLVL.

V gene TRBV20-1 combines with J gene TRBJ2-6; D not resolved. This CDR3 spans 15 amino acids. Trimming pared 1 base from V and 0 bases from J, leaving 7 bases between. Looked up from germline, CDR1 is DFQATT and CDR2 is SNEGSKA (reference sequence). The CDR3 region is CSARVQISGANVLTF. The CDR3 region has the DNA TGCAGTGCTAGAGTTCAGATCTCTGGGGCCAACGTCCTGACTTTC.

Only a few counts were recorded for this clonotype. The CDR3 protein is CASSVGGSQETQYF. CDR3 nucleotide sequence: TGTGCCAGCAGTGTTGGAGGGTCGCAAGAGACCCAGTACTTC. V is TRBV9 and J is TRBJ2-5, with TRBD2 as a possible D gene (6 bases). Germline CDR1 and CDR2: SGDLS and YYNGEE. V lost 5 bases to trimming and J lost 2 bases, with 13 bases between them. This CDR3 contains 14 residues.

The chain carries TRBV6-4 and TRBJ2-7; D is unresolved. Germline loops: CDR1 MRHNA, CDR2 SNTAGT. V shed 4 bases and J shed 0 bases, with 7 bases lying between them. The CDR3 contains 13 residues. The CDR3 loop is CASSAQPSYEQYF. CDR3 DNA sequence: TGTGCCAGCAGTGCCCAGCCCTCCTACGAGCAGTACTTC.

To note about this clonotype: A much larger clonotype is one base distant, so this may be a read error. This chain joins TRBV30 and TRBJ1-4, with D unresolved. CDR1 is GTSNPN, CDR2 SVGIG, per germline (reference sequence). The CDR3 covers 12 residues. This CDR3 reads CAWSALKETLFF. The CDR3 DNA reads as TGTGCCTGGAGTGCCCTAAAGGAAACACTGTTTTTT.

Worth noting for this clonotype: This sequence may be a read error, since a much larger clone differs from it by one base. The chain couples TRBV4-3 to TRBJ2-7, with TRBD2 matching over 11 bases. V shed 0 bases and J 7 bases; nucleotides not matched to a gene: 5. Germline values: CDR1 LGHNA, CDR2 YSLEER. The CDR3 length is 15 residues. The CDR3 loop is CASSQDTSGSDEQYF. CDR3 coding DNA: TGCGCCAGCAGCCAAGATACTAGCGGGAGTGATGAGCAGTACTTC.

As DNA, the CDR3 is TGCAGTGGCGCCAAACAGGGATGGGGCAATCAGCCCCAGCATTTT. This translates into CSGAKQGWGNQPQHF. The rearrangement joins TRBV20-1 to TRBJ1-5; D perhaps matches TRBD1 (6 bases). The V gene lost 7 bases and the J gene lost 2 bases, with 18 bases spanning the gap. This CDR3 has 15 residues. Germline V gives CDR1 DFQATT, CDR2 SNEGSKA (reference sequence).